In this sample, the clone carrying this TCR beta chain turned up a few times. In the source study's methods: Reference gene primer amplification in the assay estimated nucleated cell counts. Here immunoSEQ multiplex PCR was the method, and the copy in TCRdb shows in-frame clones only, minus some. D and trimming were read from the DNA, whereas the V and J calls and clone size are those reported in that table. This table holds approximately 260,000 clones, 80% to 90% found once. The sample belongs to a study of blood T cell repertoires in COVID-19. Study background: COVID-19 samples, acute and convalescent, were from the United States, Italy and Spain. PBMCs, B-cell-depleted T cells, or T cells were the source of the cDNA or gDNA that made up the material.

V shed 1 base and J shed 0 bases, with 16 bases lying between them. Germline CDR1 reads GTSNPN; CDR2 reads SVGIG (reference sequence). The CDR3 spans 18 residues. The rearrangement links TRBV30 to TRBJ1-6; TRBD1 is a possible D gene (5 bases). Sequencing was performed on peripheral blood. The TCR was taken from a woman between 65 and 79 years old with acute or convalescent COVID-19. This CDR3 reads CAWSEGLRGSSYNSPLHF. The CDR3 coding sequence is TGTGCCTGGAGTGAGGGGTTACGGGGGAGCTCCTATAATTCACCCCTCCACTTT.